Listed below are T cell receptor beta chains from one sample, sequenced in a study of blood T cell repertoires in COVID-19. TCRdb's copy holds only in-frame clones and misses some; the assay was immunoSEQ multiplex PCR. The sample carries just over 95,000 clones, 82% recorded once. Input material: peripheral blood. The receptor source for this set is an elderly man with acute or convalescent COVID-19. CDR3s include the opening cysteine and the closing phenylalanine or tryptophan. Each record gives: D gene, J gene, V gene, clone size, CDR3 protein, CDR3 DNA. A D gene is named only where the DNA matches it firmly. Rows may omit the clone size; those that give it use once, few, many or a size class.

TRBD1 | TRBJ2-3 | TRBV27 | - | CASRGQGYWDTQYF | TGTGCCAGCAGGGGACAGGGTTATTGGGATACGCAGTATTTT
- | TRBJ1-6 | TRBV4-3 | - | CASSQGAGVRNSPLHF | TGCGCCAGCAGCCAGGGCGCGGGTGTAAGGAATTCACCCCTCCACTTT
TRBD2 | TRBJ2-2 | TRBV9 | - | CASSPRTSGRRGTGELFF | TGTGCCAGCAGCCCTCGGACTAGCGGGAGACGGGGCACCGGGGAGCTGTTTTTT
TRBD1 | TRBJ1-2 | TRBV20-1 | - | CSDRGDYGYTF | TGCAGTGACAGGGGGGACTATGGCTACACCTTC
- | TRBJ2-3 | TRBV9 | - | CASSVVRGSTDTQYF | TGTGCCAGCAGCGTAGTTCGGGGGAGCACAGATACGCAGTATTTT
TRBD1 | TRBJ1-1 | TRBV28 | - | CASSAPGTGALNTEAFF | TGTGCCAGCAGTGCGCCCGGGACAGGGGCTTTGAACACTGAAGCTTTCTTT
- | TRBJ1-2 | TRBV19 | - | CASKKGWEYGYTF | TGTGCCAGTAAGAAGGGATGGGAGTATGGCTACACCTTC
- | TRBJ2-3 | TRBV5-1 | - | CASSLSGRGTDTQYF | TGCGCCAGCAGTCTCTCCGGGAGAGGCACAGATACGCAGTATTTT
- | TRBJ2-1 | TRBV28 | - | CHSKFSYNEQFF | TGCCACTCAAAATTCTCCTACAATGAGCAGTTCTTC
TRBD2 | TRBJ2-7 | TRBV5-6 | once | CASSFFRGGHYEQYF | TGTGCCAGCAGCTTCTTCCGGGGGGGACACTACGAGCAGTACTTC
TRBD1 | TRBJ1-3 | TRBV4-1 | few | CASSQDPGQGAQGNTIYF | TGCGCCAGCAGCCAAGATCCTGGACAGGGGGCACAGGGAAACACCATATATTTT
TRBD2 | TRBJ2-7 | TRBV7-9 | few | CASSISGRGAYEQYF | TGTGCCAGCAGCATTAGCGGGAGGGGGGCCTACGAGCAGTACTTC
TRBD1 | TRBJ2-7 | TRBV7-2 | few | CASRPGQGNSYEQYF | TGTGCCAGCAGACCCGGACAGGGGAACTCCTACGAGCAGTACTTC
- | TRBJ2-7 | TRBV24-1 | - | CATSDPTGSHEQYF | TGTGCCACCAGTGATCCCACGGGTTCCCACGAGCAGTACTTC
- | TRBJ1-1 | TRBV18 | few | CASSSRETEEAFF | TGTGCCAGCTCATCCAGAGAGACAGAGGAAGCTTTCTTT